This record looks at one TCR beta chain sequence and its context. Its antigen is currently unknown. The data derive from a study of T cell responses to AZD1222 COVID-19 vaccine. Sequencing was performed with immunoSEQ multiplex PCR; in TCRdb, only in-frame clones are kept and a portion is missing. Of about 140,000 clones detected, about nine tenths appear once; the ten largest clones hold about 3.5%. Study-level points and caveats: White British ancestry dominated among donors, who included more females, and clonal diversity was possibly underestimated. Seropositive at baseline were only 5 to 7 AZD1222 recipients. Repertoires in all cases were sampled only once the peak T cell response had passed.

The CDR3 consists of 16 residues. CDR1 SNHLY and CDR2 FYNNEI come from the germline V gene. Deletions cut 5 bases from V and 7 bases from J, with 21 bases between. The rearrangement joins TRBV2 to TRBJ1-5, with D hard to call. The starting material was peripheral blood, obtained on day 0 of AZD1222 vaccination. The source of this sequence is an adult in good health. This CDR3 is CASSPIQGLRTQPQHF. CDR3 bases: TGTGCCAGCAGTCCAATTCAAGGCCTCCGGACCCAGCCCCAGCATTTT.